These 21 T cell receptor beta chains came from one sample sequenced in a study of post-analysis software for immune sequencing data. General study results and limits: Patients showed TRBV5-6, TRBV5-1 and TRBV20-1 among four to six TRBV segments more frequent than in controls.

No antigen has been identified for these receptors. Tagging with unique molecular identifiers was a feature of the TCR beta cDNA libraries. TCRdb processed the PCR reads anew with MiXCR; each CDR3 protein has one entry. The sample shows 750,000 to 950,000 distinct CDR3 sequences, about 57% of them seen only once. Sequencing was performed on blood. These receptors all stem from a girl aged 5 to 17 with multiple sclerosis.

The chain joins TRBV4-1 to TRBJ1-4, with D hard to call. V lost 1 base and J lost 6, with 12 bases in between. Germline V CDR1 and CDR2: MGHRA, YSYEKL. The CDR3 extends over 15 amino acids. CDR3 sequence (DNA): TGCGCCAGCAGCCAAGTGGGGTTTTCAGATGAAAAACTGTTTTTT. Translation gives CASSQVGFSDEKLFF.

The chain carries TRBV5-1 and TRBJ2-1; 9 positions match TRBD2. The V and J ends lost 1 base and 6 bases, in that order; junction bases with no gene match: 8. CDR1 and CDR2 from the germline V gene are SGHRS and YFSETQ. This CDR3 contains 16 residues. The chain's CDR3 is CASSLLSSGIINEQFF. CDR3 nucleotide sequence: TGCGCCAGCAGCTTGTTGTCTAGCGGGATAATCAATGAGCAGTTCTTC.

This chain connects TRBV7-6 to TRBJ2-5; 16 bases are shared with TRBD2. The J call may not be correct, given that the DNA end is closer to TRBJ2-7. The CDR3 runs 20 residues. Germline values: CDR1 SGHVS, CDR2 FNYEAQ. CDR3 residues: CASSPRIGTSGRASDCEQYF. CDR3 nucleotides: TGTGCCAGCAGCCCGAGAATCGGGACTAGCGGGAGGGCCTCAGACTGCGAGCAGTACTTC.

This clonotype was counted once. This chain joins TRBV18 and TRBJ2-3, with TRBD2 identical over 9 bases. Germline CDR1 and CDR2: KGHSH and LQKENI. The CDR3 has 13 amino acids. V lost 8 bases, J lost 2 bases, and 2 bases stayed unmatched. CDR3 sequence (DNA): TGTGCCAGCCAGGGACTAGCCACAGATACGCAGTATTTT. Amino acids: CASQGLATDTQYF.

The chain couples TRBV5-1 to TRBJ1-2; TRBD1 matches at 7 bases. Germline V CDR1 and CDR2: SGHRS, YFSETQ. After removal of 4 bases from V and 7 bases from J, the junction contained 16 bases not matched to a gene. The CDR3 length is 16 residues. The CDR3 is CASSPLGSTGDRGYTF. DNA of the CDR3: TGCGCCAGCAGCCCGCTTGGGAGCACAGGGGACCGTGGCTACACCTTC.

In its sample, this clonotype was seen once. The chain joins TRBV7-8 to TRBJ2-1, with D possibly being TRBD1 (6 bases). Germline V CDR1 and CDR2: SGHVS, FQNEAQ. Trimming removed 6 bases at V and 10 bases at J, with 16 bases between. The CDR3 runs 13 residues. The CDR3 DNA follows: TGTGCCAGCAGTTTTGTCAGGGGAGAGGAGCAGTTCTTC. Translated: CASSFVRGEEQFF.

V is TRBV7-9 and J is TRBJ2-5, with D tentatively TRBD1 (6 bases). V lost 5 bases and J lost 0, with 19 bases in between. The CDR3 covers 17 residues. Germline V gene lookup returns CDR1 SEHNR and CDR2 FQNEAQ (reference sequence). The CDR3 loop is CASSPPGLGQHQETQYF. The CDR3 bases are TGTGCCAGCAGCCCCCCAGGTCTCGGACAGCACCAAGAGACCCAGTACTTC.

The table lists this clonotype with a few counts. The chain recombines TRBV20-1 with TRBJ2-3; tentative D call: TRBD1 (7 bases). CDR3 length: 15 residues. CDR1 and CDR2 from the germline V gene are DFQATT and SNEGSKA (reference sequence). The V and J ends lost 5 bases and 11 bases respectively, with 26 bases between them. The CDR3 protein is CSARRRGTAGIGQYF. DNA for the CDR3: TGCAGTGCTCGCCGGAGGGGGACAGCCGGAATAGGGCAGTATTTT.

DNA of the CDR3: TGCAGTGCTAGTGCGGGGGGACTTCTGTTCTTC. Its translation: CSASAGGLLFF. The chain carries TRBV20-1 and TRBJ2-1; 8 bases fit TRBD2. This CDR3 has 11 amino acids. V shed 3 bases, J shed 15 bases, and the junction held 7 bases outside the gene matches. CDR1 is DFQATT, CDR2 SNEGSKA, per germline (reference sequence).

The chain carries TRBV27 and TRBJ2-5, with a possible D match to TRBD1 (5 bases). TRBJ2-7 matches the DNA end more closely, so the J call is doubtful. The CDR3 spans 15 residues. CDR1 is MNHEY, CDR2 SMNVEV, per germline (reference sequence). In DNA, the CDR3 is TGTGCCAGCAGCCCACAGGCCCCGAGGCCATACGAGCAGTACTTC. Protein: CASSPQAPRPYEQYF.

This chain joins TRBV20-1 and TRBJ2-3; the D gene is possibly TRBD2 (5 bases). The CDR3 is 16 residues long. The germline V gene has CDR1 DFQATT and CDR2 SNEGSKA (reference sequence). V shed 0 bases and J shed 10 bases, with 23 bases lying between them. The CDR3 bases are TGCAGTGCTAGAGATGGATCGGCTAGCTTGGCCGGCGCGCAGTATTTT. The encoded protein is CSARDGSASLAGAQYF.

The CDR3 is CASSLEEAHEQYF. The CDR3, as DNA: TGTGCCAGCAGCTTAGAAGAGGCCCACGAGCAGTACTTC. The V gene is TRBV7-9, the J gene TRBJ2-7; D not certain. The CDR3 runs to 13 residues. Germline V gene sequence: CDR1 SEHNR, CDR2 FQNEAQ (reference sequence). V was trimmed by 1 base and J by 5 bases, leaving 9 bases between them.

The J gene is TRBJ2-3, the V gene TRBV19, with D perhaps TRBD2 (6 bases). Germline V gene lookup returns CDR1 LNHDA and CDR2 SQIVND (reference sequence). This CDR3 has 14 amino acids. Trimming removed 4 bases at V and 6 bases at J, with 14 bases between. CDR3 coding DNA: TGTGCCAGTAGTAGGGGAGGACTCAGGGATACGCAGTATTTT. Translating it yields CASSRGGLRDTQYF.

The V gene is TRBV12-3 or TRBV12-4, the J gene TRBJ2-1, with 9 bases identical to TRBD1. V shed 7 bases and J 0 bases; nucleotides not matched to a gene: 7. The CDR3 consists of 16 residues. The CDR3 sequence is CASTLQGAPSYNEQFF. The CDR3 DNA reads TGTGCCAGCACATTACAGGGGGCCCCCTCCTACAATGAGCAGTTCTTC.

CDR3 amino acids: CASSPGGPLQETQYF. CDR3 coding DNA: TGTGCCAGCAGCCCCGGCGGACCACTCCAAGAGACCCAGTACTTC. The genes are TRBV9 and TRBJ2-5; D unresolved. Trimming cost V 4 bases and J 1 base, with 14 bases left between them. This CDR3 comprises 15 residues. The germline gives CDR1 SGDLS, CDR2 YYNGEE. Together with reference TRBV9 and TRBJ2-5, the CDR3 gives the full variable domain: DSGVTQTPKHLITATGQRVTLRCSPRSGDLSVYWYQQSLDQGLQFLIQYYNGEERAKGNILERFSAQQFPDLHSELNLSSLELGDSALYFCASSPGGPLQETQYFGPGTRLLVL.

CDR3 amino acids: CASSQVEGQPVGRLYNEQFF. CDR3 bases: TGTGCCAGCAGCCAAGTGGAGGGGCAGCCCGTCGGGAGATTATACAATGAGCAGTTCTTC. The genes are TRBV14 and TRBJ2-1, with D maybe TRBD2 (6 bases). CDR1 is SGHDN, CDR2 FVKESK, per germline. The CDR3 spans 20 residues. V gave up 1 base and J gave up 4 bases, with 26 bases separating them.

The V gene is TRBV12-5, the J gene TRBJ1-5; weak D call: TRBD1 (5 bases). The CDR3 sequence is 15 residues long. Germline V gives CDR1 LGHNT, CDR2 FRNRAP. With 2 bases removed from V and 4 bases from J, the gap between germline ends came to 12 bases. DNA of the CDR3: TGTGCTAGTGGTTTGCTGCAGGGTTTAAATCAGCCCCAGCATTTT. Protein: CASGLLQGLNQPQHF. Using reference TRBV12-5 and TRBJ1-5 for the parts outside the CDR3, the full variable domain is DARVTQTPRHKVTEMGQEVTMRCQPILGHNTVFWYRQTMMQGLELLAYFRNRAPLDDSGMPKDRFSAEMPDATLATLKIQPSEPRDSAVYFCASGLLQGLNQPQHFGDGTRLSIL.

The chain couples TRBV12-3 or TRBV12-4 to TRBJ1-5; weak D call: TRBD1 (5 bases). CDR3 length: 13 residues. With 3 bases removed from V and 5 bases from J, the gap between germline ends came to 8 bases. In DNA, the CDR3 is TGTGCCAGCAGTTTCTTCAGGGATCAGCCCCAGCATTTT. It codes for CASSFFRDQPQHF.

The chain employs TRBV20-1 and TRBJ1-5; 8 positions agree with TRBD1. The junction had 10 bases not matched to a gene; V was cut back by 1 base and J by 5 bases. The CDR3 contains 16 residues. The germline V gene has CDR1 DFQATT and CDR2 SNEGSKA (reference sequence). CDR3 sequence (DNA): TGCAGTGCTAGAGCCCACTCAGGACAGGGCCATCAGCCCCAGCATTTT. Translating it yields CSARAHSGQGHQPQHF.

V and J are TRBV6-6 and TRBJ2-1; no definite D call. CDR1 is MNHNY, CDR2 SVGAGI, per germline (reference sequence). The V end was cut by 6 bases, the J end by 0 bases, with 12 bases between. There are 15 residues in the CDR3. CDR3: CASRLDVSSYNEQFF. For the CDR3, the DNA is TGTGCCAGCAGACTGGACGTAAGCTCCTACAATGAGCAGTTCTTC.

This chain joins TRBV29-1 and TRBJ2-5; D unclear. CDR3 length: 17 amino acids. Trimming took 4 bases from V and 4 from J, leaving 25 bases between them. Germline-derived CDR1 and CDR2 are SQVTM and ANQGSEA. The CDR3 sequence is CSVGSFWGELHAETQYF. CDR3 bases: TGCAGCGTTGGTAGTTTCTGGGGTGAGCTCCATGCAGAGACCCAGTACTTC.